These T cell receptor beta chains were read from a single sample in a study of blood T cell repertoires in COVID-19. Profiling relied on immunoSEQ multiplex PCR, and the TCRdb table lists in-frame clones only, not all of them. The sample contains approximately 100,000 clones, roughly 80% of which appear only once. Material: peripheral blood. The source of these receptors is a human donor in a cohort sampled during active COVID-19. Each CDR3 is given with its conserved first and last residue. D genes are given only for firm matches. Clone size is shown for a subset of rows, as once, few, many or a class of expanded clone.

d_call: TRBD2; v_call: TRBV19; j_call: TRBJ2-2; clone_size: .; cdr3_aa: CASTRLATNTGELFF; cdr3_nt: TGTGCCAGTACCCGACTAGCGACTAACACCGGGGAGCTGTTTTTT
d_call: TRBD2; v_call: TRBV5-1; j_call: TRBJ2-1; clone_size: .; cdr3_aa: CASRSTSGYNEQFF; cdr3_nt: TGCGCCAGCAGATCGACTAGCGGATACAATGAGCAGTTCTTC
d_call: .; v_call: TRBV7-9; j_call: TRBJ1-1; clone_size: large; cdr3_aa: CASSATALNTEAFF; cdr3_nt: TGTGCCAGCAGCGCGACAGCATTGAACACTGAAGCTTTCTTT
d_call: TRBD1; v_call: TRBV19; j_call: TRBJ1-3; clone_size: .; cdr3_aa: CASPDRDRVAFSGNTIYF; cdr3_nt: TGTGCCAGTCCAGATCGGGACAGAGTAGCGTTCTCTGGAAACACCATATATTTT
d_call: TRBD1; v_call: TRBV2; j_call: TRBJ1-1; clone_size: .; cdr3_aa: CASSEQGALTEAFF; cdr3_nt: TGTGCCAGCAGTGAACAGGGGGCGCTCACTGAAGCTTTCTTT
d_call: .; v_call: TRBV9; j_call: TRBJ1-5; clone_size: once; cdr3_aa: CASSVFGGENQPQHF; cdr3_nt: TGTGCCAGCAGCGTATTCGGGGGTGAGAATCAGCCCCAGCATTTT
d_call: .; v_call: TRBV27; j_call: TRBJ2-7; clone_size: .; cdr3_aa: CASSLYAGSSPYEQYF; cdr3_nt: TGTGCCAGCAGTTTATATGCGGGGTCAAGCCCCTACGAGCAGTACTTC
d_call: TRBD1; v_call: TRBV10-3; j_call: TRBJ2-7; clone_size: .; cdr3_aa: CAISDEGQGFYEQYF; cdr3_nt: TGTGCCATCAGTGACGAGGGACAGGGATTTTACGAGCAGTACTTC
d_call: .; v_call: TRBV6-2/TRBV6-3; j_call: TRBJ1-1; clone_size: .; cdr3_aa: CASSYLGAIGLTMNTEAFF; cdr3_nt: TGTGCCAGCAGTTATCTGGGGGCGATCGGTTTGACGATGAACACTGAAGCTTTCTTT
d_call: .; v_call: TRBV19; j_call: TRBJ1-2; clone_size: .; cdr3_aa: CASSTDINYGYTF; cdr3_nt: TGTGCCAGTAGTACAGACATTAACTATGGCTACACCTTC
d_call: TRBD2; v_call: TRBV5-5; j_call: TRBJ2-1; clone_size: .; cdr3_aa: CASSFLGTSDTNEQFF; cdr3_nt: TGTGCCAGCAGTTTTCTGGGGACTAGCGATACAAATGAGCAGTTCTTC
d_call: .; v_call: TRBV4-1; j_call: TRBJ2-7; clone_size: .; cdr3_aa: CASSQVLATGEQYF; cdr3_nt: TGCGCCAGCAGCCAAGTCCTAGCGACGGGGGAGCAGTACTTC
d_call: TRBD2; v_call: TRBV9; j_call: TRBJ2-5; clone_size: .; cdr3_aa: CASSVGGGRGQETQYF; cdr3_nt: TGTGCCAGCAGCGTAGGGGGAGGGAGGGGTCAAGAGACCCAGTACTTC
d_call: .; v_call: TRBV15; j_call: TRBJ2-3; clone_size: .; cdr3_aa: CGGGGASTDTQYF; cdr3_nt: TGTGGCGGAGGAGGTGCTAGCACAGATACGCAGTATTTT
d_call: .; v_call: TRBV28; j_call: TRBJ1-2; clone_size: .; cdr3_aa: CASSLAQVNYGYTF; cdr3_nt: TGTGCCAGCAGTTTGGCGCAGGTGAACTATGGCTACACCTTC
d_call: .; v_call: TRBV3-1/TRBV3-2; j_call: TRBJ2-4; clone_size: .; cdr3_aa: CASSQDLKRGTKNIQYF; cdr3_nt: TGTGCCAGCAGCCAAGATCTGAAAAGGGGAACCAAAAACATTCAGTACTTC
d_call: .; v_call: TRBV4-1; j_call: TRBJ2-1; clone_size: .; cdr3_aa: CASSQERRSEARPQFF; cdr3_nt: TGCGCCAGCAGCCAAGAACGTAGGTCAGAGGCCCGGCCACAATTCTTC
d_call: TRBD1; v_call: TRBV5-6; j_call: TRBJ1-1; clone_size: .; cdr3_aa: CASSLGQALNTEAFF; cdr3_nt: TGTGCCAGCAGCTTAGGACAGGCCCTGAACACTGAAGCTTTCTTT
d_call: TRBD1; v_call: TRBV6-2/TRBV6-3; j_call: TRBJ1-5; clone_size: .; cdr3_aa: CASSYSGQGDPQHYNQPQHF; cdr3_nt: TGTGCCAGCAGTTACTCGGGACAGGGTGACCCTCAGCACTACAATCAGCCCCAGCATTTT
d_call: .; v_call: TRBV4-1; j_call: TRBJ2-5; clone_size: .; cdr3_aa: CASSQDPSGETQYF; cdr3_nt: TGCGCCAGCAGCCAAGACCCCTCGGGAGAGACCCAGTACTTC
d_call: .; v_call: TRBV4-1; j_call: TRBJ1-1; clone_size: .; cdr3_aa: CASRNQGTNTEAFF; cdr3_nt: TGCGCCAGCAGGAACCAGGGAACGAACACTGAAGCTTTCTTT
d_call: TRBD1; v_call: TRBV27; j_call: TRBJ2-2; clone_size: .; cdr3_aa: CASKWTGGTGELFF; cdr3_nt: TGTGCCAGCAAATGGACAGGGGGTACCGGGGAGCTGTTTTTT
d_call: TRBD2; v_call: TRBV5-6; j_call: TRBJ2-3; clone_size: once; cdr3_aa: CASRKVGLAGDTQYF; cdr3_nt: TGTGCCAGCAGAAAGGTCGGCCTAGCGGGGGATACGCAGTATTTT
d_call: TRBD1; v_call: TRBV6-5; j_call: TRBJ1-3; clone_size: .; cdr3_aa: CASTKTGAGNTIYF; cdr3_nt: TGTGCCAGCACAAAGACAGGGGCTGGAAACACCATATATTTT
d_call: .; v_call: TRBV3-1/TRBV3-2; j_call: TRBJ1-5; clone_size: .; cdr3_aa: CASSFRENNQPQHF; cdr3_nt: TGTGCCAGCAGCTTCCGGGAAAACAATCAGCCCCAGCATTTT
d_call: TRBD2; v_call: TRBV7-9; j_call: TRBJ2-7; clone_size: .; cdr3_aa: CASSLTDRGGSYEQYF; cdr3_nt: TGTGCCAGCAGCTTAACCGACCGGGGGGGCTCCTACGAGCAGTACTTC
d_call: .; v_call: TRBV4-3; j_call: TRBJ1-4; clone_size: .; cdr3_aa: CASSRWPGRENEKLFF; cdr3_nt: TGCGCCAGCAGCCGCTGGCCGGGCCGGGAGAATGAAAAACTGTTTTTT
d_call: TRBD2; v_call: TRBV28; j_call: TRBJ2-7; clone_size: .; cdr3_aa: CASIPFGGREGREAFDGQYF; cdr3_nt: TGTGCCAGCATCCCTTTTGGGGGCAGAGAGGGGCGGGAGGCCTTTGACGGGCAGTACTTC
d_call: .; v_call: TRBV6-6; j_call: TRBJ2-1; clone_size: .; cdr3_aa: CASSYSFNSYNEQFF; cdr3_nt: TGTGCCAGCAGTTACTCGTTTAACTCCTACAATGAGCAGTTCTTC
d_call: .; v_call: TRBV6-5; j_call: TRBJ1-2; clone_size: .; cdr3_aa: CASSPDRIVFGYTF; cdr3_nt: TGTGCCAGCAGCCCAGACAGGATCGTTTTTGGCTACACCTTC
d_call: .; v_call: TRBV7-2; j_call: TRBJ2-7; clone_size: .; cdr3_aa: CASSFALQSSYEQYF; cdr3_nt: TGTGCCAGCAGCTTCGCTTTACAGAGCTCCTACGAGCAGTACTTC
d_call: TRBD2; v_call: TRBV6-5; j_call: TRBJ2-7; clone_size: once; cdr3_aa: CASTQREVPYEQYF; cdr3_nt: TGTGCCAGCACCCAGCGGGAGGTCCCCTACGAGCAGTACTTC
d_call: .; v_call: TRBV7-9; j_call: TRBJ1-2; clone_size: once; cdr3_aa: CASSFEPQGFYGYTF; cdr3_nt: TGTGCCAGCAGCTTCGAACCTCAGGGGTTCTATGGCTACACCTTC
d_call: .; v_call: TRBV6-5; j_call: TRBJ1-4; clone_size: .; cdr3_aa: CASSYEGDPNEKLFF; cdr3_nt: TGTGCCAGCAGTTACGAGGGGGACCCAAATGAAAAACTGTTTTTT
d_call: TRBD1; v_call: TRBV2; j_call: TRBJ1-6; clone_size: .; cdr3_aa: CASGRRTGAENSPLHF; cdr3_nt: TGTGCCAGCGGCCGACGGACAGGGGCAGAGAATTCACCCCTCCACTTT